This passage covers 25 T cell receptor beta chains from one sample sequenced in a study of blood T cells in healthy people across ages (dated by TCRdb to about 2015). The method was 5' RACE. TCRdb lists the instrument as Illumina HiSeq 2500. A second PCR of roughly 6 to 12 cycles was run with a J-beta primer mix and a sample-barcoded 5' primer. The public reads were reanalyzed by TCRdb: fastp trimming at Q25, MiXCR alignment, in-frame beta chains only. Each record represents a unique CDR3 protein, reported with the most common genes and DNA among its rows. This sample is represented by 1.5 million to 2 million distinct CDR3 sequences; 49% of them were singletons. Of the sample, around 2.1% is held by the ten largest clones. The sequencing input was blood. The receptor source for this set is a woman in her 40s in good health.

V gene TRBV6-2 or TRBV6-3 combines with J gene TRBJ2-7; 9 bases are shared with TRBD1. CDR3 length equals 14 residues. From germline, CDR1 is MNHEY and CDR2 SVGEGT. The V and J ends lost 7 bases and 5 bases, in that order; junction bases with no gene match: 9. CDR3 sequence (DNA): TGTGCCAGCAAAATGGACAGGGGCTTACACGAGCAGTACTTC. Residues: CASKMDRGLHEQYF.

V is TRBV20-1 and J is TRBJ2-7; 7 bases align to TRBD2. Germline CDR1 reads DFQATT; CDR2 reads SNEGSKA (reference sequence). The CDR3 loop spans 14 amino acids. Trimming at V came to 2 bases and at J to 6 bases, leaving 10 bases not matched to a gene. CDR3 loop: CSARLRDYLGEQYF. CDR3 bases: TGCAGTGCTAGATTGCGGGACTATCTTGGCGAGCAGTACTTC.

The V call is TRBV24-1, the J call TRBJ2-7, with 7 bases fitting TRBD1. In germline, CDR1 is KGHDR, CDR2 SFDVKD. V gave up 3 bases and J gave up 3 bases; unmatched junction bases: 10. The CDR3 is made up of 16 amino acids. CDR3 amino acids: CATSDPRGDRVYEQYF. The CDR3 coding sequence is TGTGCCACCAGTGATCCAAGAGGGGACAGAGTCTACGAGCAGTACTTC.

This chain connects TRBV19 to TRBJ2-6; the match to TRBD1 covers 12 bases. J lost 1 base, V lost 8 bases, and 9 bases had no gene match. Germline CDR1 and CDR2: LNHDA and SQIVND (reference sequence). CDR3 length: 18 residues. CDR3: CASCSPGQGASGANVLTF. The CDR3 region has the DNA TGTGCCAGTTGCTCACCGGGACAGGGGGCTTCTGGGGCCAACGTCCTGACTTTC.

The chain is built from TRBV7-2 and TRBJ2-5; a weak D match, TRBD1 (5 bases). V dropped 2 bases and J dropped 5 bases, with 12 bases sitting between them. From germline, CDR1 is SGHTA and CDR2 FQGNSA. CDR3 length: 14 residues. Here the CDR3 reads CASSLSQGSETQYF. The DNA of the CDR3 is TGTGCCAGCAGCTTATCGCAGGGCTCGGAGACCCAGTACTTC.

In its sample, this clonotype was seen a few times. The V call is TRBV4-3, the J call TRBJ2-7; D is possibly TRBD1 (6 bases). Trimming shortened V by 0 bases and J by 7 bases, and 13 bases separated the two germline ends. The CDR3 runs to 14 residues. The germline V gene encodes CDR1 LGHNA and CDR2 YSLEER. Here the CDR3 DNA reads TGCGCCAGCAGCCAAGAGGGGGCTCCGAGGGAGCAGTACTTC. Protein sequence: CASSQEGAPREQYF.

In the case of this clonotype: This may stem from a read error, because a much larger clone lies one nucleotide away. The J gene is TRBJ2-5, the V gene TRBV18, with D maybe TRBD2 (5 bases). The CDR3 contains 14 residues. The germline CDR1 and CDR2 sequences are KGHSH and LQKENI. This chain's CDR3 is CAGSPRGIQETQYF. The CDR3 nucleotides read TGTGCCGGCTCACCACGAGGGATTCAAGAGACCCAGTACTTC.

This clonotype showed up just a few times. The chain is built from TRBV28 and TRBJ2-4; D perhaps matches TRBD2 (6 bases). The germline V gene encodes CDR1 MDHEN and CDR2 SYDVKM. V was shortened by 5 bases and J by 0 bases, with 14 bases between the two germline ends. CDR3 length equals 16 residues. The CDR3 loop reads CASSAPGERAKNIQYF. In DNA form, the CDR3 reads TGTGCCAGCAGTGCCCCGGGAGAGAGAGCCAAAAACATTCAGTACTTC.

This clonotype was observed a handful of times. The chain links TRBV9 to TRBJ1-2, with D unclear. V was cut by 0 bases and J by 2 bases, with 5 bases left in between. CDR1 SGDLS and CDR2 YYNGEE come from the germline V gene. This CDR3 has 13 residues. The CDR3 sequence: CASSVVQNYGYTF. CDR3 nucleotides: TGTGCCAGCAGCGTAGTACAGAACTATGGCTACACCTTC.

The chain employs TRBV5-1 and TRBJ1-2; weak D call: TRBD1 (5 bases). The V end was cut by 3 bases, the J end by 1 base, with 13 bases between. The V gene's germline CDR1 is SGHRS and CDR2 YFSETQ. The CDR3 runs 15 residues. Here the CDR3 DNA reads TGCGCCAGCAGCTCCGGGGACGGAATTAACTATGGCTACACCTTC. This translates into CASSSGDGINYGYTF.

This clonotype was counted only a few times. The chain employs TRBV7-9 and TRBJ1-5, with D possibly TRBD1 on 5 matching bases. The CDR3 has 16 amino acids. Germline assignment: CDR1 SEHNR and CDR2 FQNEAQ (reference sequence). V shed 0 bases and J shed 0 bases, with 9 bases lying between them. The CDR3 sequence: CASSLAGRGSNQPQHF. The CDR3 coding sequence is TGTGCCAGCAGCTTAGCCGGGAGGGGTAGCAATCAGCCCCAGCATTTT.

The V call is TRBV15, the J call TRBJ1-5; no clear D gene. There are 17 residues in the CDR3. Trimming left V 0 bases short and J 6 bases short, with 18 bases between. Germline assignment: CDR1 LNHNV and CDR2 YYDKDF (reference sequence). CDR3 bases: TGTGCCACCAGCAGAGAATGGGCGGCGGGGTTGAGTCAGCCCCAGCATTTT. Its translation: CATSREWAAGLSQPQHF.

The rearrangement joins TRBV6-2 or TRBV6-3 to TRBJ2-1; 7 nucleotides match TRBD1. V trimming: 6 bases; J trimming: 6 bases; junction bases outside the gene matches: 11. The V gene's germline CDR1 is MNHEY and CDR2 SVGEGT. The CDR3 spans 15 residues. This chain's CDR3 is CASSPTGVVGNEQFF. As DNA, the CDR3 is TGTGCCAGCAGCCCTACAGGGGTAGTAGGCAATGAGCAGTTCTTC.

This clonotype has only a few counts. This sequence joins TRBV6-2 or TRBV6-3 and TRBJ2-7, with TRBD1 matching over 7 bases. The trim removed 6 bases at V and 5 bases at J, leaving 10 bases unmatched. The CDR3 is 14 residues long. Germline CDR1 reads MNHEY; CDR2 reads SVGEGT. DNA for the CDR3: TGTGCCAGCAGGAGGACAGGCGATCTCCACGAGCAGTACTTC. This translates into CASRRTGDLHEQYF.

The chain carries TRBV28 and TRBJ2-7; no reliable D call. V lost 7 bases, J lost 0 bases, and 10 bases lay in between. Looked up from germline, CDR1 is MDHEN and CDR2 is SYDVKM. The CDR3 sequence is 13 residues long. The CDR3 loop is CASKVDISYEQYF. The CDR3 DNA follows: TGTGCCAGCAAAGTTGACATCTCCTACGAGCAGTACTTC.

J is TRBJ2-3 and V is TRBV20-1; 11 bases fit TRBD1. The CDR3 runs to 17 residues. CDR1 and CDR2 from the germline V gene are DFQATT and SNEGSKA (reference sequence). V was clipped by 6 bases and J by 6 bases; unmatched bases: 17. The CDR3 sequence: CSATRTGGIIMSDTQYF. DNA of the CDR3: TGCAGTGCCACCCGGACAGGGGGCATCATTATGTCGGATACGCAGTATTTT.

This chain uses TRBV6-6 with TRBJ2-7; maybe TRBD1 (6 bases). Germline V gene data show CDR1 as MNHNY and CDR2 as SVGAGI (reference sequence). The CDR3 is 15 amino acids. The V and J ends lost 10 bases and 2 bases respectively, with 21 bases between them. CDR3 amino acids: CANRPYREGAYEQYF. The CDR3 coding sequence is TGTGCCAACAGGCCCTACAGGGAAGGAGCCTACGAGCAGTACTTC.

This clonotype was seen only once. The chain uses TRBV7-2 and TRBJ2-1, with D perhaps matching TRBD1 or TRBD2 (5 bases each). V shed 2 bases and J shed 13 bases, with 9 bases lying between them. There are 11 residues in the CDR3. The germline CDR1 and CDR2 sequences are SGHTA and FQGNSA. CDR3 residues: CASSLPGTQFF. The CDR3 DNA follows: TGTGCCAGCAGCTTACCTGGGACCCAGTTCTTC.

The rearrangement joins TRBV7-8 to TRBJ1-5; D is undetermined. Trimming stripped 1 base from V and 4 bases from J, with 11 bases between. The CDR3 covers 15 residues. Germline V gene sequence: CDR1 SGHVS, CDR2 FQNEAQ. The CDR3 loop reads CASSLGWAENQPQHF. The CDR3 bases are TGTGCCAGCAGCTTAGGATGGGCGGAAAATCAGCCCCAGCATTTT.

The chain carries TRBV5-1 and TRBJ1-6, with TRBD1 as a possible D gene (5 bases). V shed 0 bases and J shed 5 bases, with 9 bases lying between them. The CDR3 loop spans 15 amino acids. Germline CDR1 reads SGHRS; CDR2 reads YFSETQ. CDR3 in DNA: TGCGCCAGCAGCTTGGAGGGGACCGATAATTCACCCCTCCACTTT. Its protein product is CASSLEGTDNSPLHF.

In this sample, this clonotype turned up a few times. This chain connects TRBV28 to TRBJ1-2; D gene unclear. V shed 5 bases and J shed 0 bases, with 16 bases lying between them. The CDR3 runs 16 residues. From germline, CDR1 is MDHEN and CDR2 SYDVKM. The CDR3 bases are TGTGCCAGCAGTCTCCGAGGCGGGATAGCTAACTATGGCTACACCTTC. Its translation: CASSLRGGIANYGYTF.

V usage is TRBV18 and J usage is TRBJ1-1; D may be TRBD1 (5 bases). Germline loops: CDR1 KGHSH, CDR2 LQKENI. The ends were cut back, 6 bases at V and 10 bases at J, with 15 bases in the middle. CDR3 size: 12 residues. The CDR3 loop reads CASSGGLDGAFF. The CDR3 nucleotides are TGTGCCAGCTCGGGGGGATTAGACGGAGCTTTCTTT.

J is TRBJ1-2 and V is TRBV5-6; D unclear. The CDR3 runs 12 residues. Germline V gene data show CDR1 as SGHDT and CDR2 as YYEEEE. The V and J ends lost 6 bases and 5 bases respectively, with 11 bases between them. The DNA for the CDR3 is TGTGCCAGCACAAGGACGGCTTATGGCTACACCTTC. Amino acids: CASTRTAYGYTF.

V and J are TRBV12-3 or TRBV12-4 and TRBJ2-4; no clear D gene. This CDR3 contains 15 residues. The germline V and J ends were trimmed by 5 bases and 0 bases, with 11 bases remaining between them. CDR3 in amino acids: CASSPPVQAKNIQYF. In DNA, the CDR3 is TGTGCCAGCAGTCCGCCAGTCCAAGCCAAAAACATTCAGTACTTC.

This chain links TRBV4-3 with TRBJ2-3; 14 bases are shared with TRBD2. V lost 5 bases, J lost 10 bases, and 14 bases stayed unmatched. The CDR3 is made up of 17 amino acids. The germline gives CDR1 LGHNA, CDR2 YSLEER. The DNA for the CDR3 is TGCGCCAGCAGCGGAGGGACTAGCGGGGGTTCATTCGGTCCGCAGTATTTT. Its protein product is CASSGGTSGGSFGPQYF.